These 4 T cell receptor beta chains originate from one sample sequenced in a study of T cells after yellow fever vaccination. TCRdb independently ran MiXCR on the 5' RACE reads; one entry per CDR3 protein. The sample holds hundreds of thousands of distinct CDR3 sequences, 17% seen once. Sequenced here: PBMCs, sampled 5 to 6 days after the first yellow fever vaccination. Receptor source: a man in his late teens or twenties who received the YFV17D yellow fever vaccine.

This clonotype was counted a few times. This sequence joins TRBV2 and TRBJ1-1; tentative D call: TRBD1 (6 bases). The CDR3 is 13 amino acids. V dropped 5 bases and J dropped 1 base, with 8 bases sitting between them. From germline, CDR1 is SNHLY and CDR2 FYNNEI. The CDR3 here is CASSNRANTEAFF. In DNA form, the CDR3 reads TGTGCCAGCAGTAACAGGGCGAACACTGAAGCTTTCTTT.

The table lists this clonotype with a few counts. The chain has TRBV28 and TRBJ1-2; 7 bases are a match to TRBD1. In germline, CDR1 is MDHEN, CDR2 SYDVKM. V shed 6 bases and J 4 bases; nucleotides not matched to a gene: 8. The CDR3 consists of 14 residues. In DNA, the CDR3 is TGTGCCAGCAGCCCAGGCGGGACAGCCTATGGCTACACCTTC. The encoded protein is CASSPGGTAYGYTF.

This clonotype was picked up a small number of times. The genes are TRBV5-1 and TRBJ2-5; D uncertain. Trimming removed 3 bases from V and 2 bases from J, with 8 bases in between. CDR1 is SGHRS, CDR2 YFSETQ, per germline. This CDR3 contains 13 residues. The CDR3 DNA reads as TGCGCCAGCAGCTGGCAACAGCAAGAGACCCAGTACTTC. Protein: CASSWQQQETQYF.

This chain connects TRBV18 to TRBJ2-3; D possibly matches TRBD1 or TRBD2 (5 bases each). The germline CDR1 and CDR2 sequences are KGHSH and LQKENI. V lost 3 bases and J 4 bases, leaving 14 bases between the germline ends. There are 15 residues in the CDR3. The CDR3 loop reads CASSPGGWFADTQYF. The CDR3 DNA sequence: TGTGCCAGCTCACCTGGGGGTTGGTTCGCAGATACGCAGTATTTT.